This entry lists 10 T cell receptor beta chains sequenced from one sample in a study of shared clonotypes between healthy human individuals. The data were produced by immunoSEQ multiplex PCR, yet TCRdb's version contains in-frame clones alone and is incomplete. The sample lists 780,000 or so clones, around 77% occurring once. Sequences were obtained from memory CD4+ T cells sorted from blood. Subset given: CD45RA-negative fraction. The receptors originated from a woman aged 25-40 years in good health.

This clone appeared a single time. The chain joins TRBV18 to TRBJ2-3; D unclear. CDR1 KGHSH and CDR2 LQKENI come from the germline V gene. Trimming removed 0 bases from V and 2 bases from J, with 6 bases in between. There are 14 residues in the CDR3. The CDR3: CASSPPVVTDTQYF. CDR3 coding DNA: TGTGCCAGCTCACCACCAGTCGTCACAGATACGCAGTATTTT.

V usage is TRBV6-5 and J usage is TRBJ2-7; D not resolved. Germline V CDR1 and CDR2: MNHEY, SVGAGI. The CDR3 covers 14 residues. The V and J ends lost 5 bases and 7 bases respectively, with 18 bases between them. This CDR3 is CASSHGRWEFEQYF. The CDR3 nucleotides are TGTGCCAGCAGTCACGGAAGATGGGAATTTGAGCAGTACTTC.

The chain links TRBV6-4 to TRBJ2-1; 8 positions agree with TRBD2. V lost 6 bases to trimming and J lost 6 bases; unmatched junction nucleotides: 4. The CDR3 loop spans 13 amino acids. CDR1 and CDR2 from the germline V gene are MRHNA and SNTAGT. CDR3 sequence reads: CASRGLASNEQFF. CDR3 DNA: TGTGCCAGCAGAGGACTAGCATCCAATGAGCAGTTCTTC.

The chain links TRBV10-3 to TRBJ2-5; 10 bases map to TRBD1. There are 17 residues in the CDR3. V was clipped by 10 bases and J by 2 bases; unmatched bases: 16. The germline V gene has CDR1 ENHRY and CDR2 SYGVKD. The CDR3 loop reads CATAGEMGQGSQETQYF. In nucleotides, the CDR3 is TGTGCCACCGCGGGGGAGATGGGACAGGGGTCACAAGAGACCCAGTACTTC.

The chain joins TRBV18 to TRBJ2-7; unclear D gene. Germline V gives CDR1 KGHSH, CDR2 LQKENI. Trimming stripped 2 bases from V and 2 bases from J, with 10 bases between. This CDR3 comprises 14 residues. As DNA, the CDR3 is TGTGCCAGCTCACCAGGGCAGCCGCCCTACGAGCAGTACTTC. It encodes CASSPGQPPYEQYF.

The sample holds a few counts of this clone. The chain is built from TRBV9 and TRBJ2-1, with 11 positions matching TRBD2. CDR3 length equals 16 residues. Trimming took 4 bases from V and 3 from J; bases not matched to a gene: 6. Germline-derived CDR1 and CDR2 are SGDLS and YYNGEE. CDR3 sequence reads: CASSPRGTSGYNEQFF. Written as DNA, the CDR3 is TGTGCCAGCAGCCCCCGCGGGACTAGCGGCTACAATGAGCAGTTCTTC.

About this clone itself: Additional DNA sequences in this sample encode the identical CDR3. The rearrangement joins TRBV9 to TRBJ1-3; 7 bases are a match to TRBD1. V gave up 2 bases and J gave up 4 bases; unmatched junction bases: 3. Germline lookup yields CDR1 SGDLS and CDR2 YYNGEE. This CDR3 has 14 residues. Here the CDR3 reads CASSVGTEGNTIYF. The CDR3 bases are TGTGCCAGCAGCGTTGGGACAGAAGGAAACACCATATATTTT.

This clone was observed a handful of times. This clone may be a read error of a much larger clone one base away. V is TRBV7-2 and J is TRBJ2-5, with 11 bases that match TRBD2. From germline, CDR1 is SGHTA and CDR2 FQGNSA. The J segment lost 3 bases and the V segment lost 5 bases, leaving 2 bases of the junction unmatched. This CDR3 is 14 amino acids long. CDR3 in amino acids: CASSVGLAEETQYF. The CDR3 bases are TGTGCCAGCAGCGTGGGACTAGCGGAAGAGACCCAGTACTTC.

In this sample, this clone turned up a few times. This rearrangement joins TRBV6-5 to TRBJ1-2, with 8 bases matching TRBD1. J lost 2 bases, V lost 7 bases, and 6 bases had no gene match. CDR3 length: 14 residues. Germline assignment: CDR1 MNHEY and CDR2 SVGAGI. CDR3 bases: TGTGCCAGCAACCCAAACAGGGGGAACTATGGCTACACCTTC. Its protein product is CASNPNRGNYGYTF.

The CDR3 sequence: CASSFPNPIGGLADRWGETQYF. The CDR3 coding sequence is TGTGCCAGCAGTTTCCCGAATCCGATAGGGGGACTAGCGGACCGATGGGGCGAGACCCAGTACTTC. V is TRBV28 and J is TRBJ2-5, with TRBD2 matching over 11 bases. The CDR3 loop spans 22 amino acids. In germline, CDR1 is MDHEN, CDR2 SYDVKM. V lost 3 bases, J lost 5 bases, and 26 bases stayed unmatched.